This T cell receptor beta chain was sequenced for a study of CD8 T cells in ankylosing spondylitis (dated by TCRdb to 2016 to 2017). Turning to the overall study: To find TCR variants linked to disease, the study profiled T cell receptor beta repertoires in ankylosing spondylitis patients and healthy donors. The full study cohort comprised 20 to 30 ankylosing spondylitis patients and about 110 healthy donors. Peripheral blood was sampled, and synovial fluid was additionally collected from ankylosing spondylitis patients.

The sample was run on an Illumina HiSeq 2500. Quantitative 5'-RACE with molecular barcodes was used to prepare TCR beta libraries. As for the original processing: To identify disease-linked TCR variants, a new computational method was used, one built on a probabilistic model of VDJ rearrangement. TCRdb reanalyzed the raw reads on its own, using fastp at Q25 for trimming and MiXCR for clone calling, and kept in-frame beta chains. Each record represents a unique CDR3 protein, reported with the most common genes and DNA among its rows. TCRdb's processing, not the authors', yielded these V and J calls. The sample has about 210,000 distinct CDR3 sequences on record, 8% to 10% of them singletons. The ten largest clones add up to around 4.8% of the sample. General findings and caveats noted by the study authors: The disease-linked clones were reported to be significantly enriched in matched synovial fluid samples from ankylosing spondylitis patients. The disease-linked clones showed a CD8+ phenotype and occurred at relatively low frequencies in peripheral blood. Some motif variants had previously been reported in the synovial fluid and blood of reactive arthritis patients, which suggests shared mechanisms of disease initiation. A TCR beta motif made up of several highly homologous amino acid variants appeared to be characteristic of blood from ankylosing spondylitis patients.

The CDR1 and CDR2 encoded by the germline V gene are KGHSH and LQKENI. Its CDR3 holds 22 amino acids, cysteine through phenylalanine. Left in the record is the CDR3 DNA by itself, 66 bases read in frame from the first base. V ends up 2 bases short and J 0 bases short, with an unmatched junction base count of 23. As for this clonotype: Its antigen is currently not known. Base qualities are not provided; no much larger clone lies one nucleotide away.

The receptor comes from a female donor with ankylosing spondylitis or in good health (not recorded which). The sequence links TRBV18 to TRBJ2-3, with 7 bases matching TRBD1. Sequencing was performed on blood, either unsorted or a sorted T cell fraction (not recorded which). Read as DNA, the sequence is TGTGCCAGCTCACCAATCATCCGTGATCTCAGGGGGAAGATCAACAGCACAGATACGCAGTATTTT. This is translated as CASSPIIRDLRGKINSTDTQYF.